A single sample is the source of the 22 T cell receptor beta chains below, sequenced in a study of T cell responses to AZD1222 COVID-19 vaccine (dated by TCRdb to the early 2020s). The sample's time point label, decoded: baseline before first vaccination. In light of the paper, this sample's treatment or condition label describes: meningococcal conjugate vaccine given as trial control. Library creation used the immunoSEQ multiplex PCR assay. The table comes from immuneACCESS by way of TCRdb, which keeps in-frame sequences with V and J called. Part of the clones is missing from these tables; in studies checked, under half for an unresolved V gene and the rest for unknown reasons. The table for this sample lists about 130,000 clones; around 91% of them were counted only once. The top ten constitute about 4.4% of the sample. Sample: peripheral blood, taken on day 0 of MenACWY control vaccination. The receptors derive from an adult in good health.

The CDR3: CASSEGEGGPSGELFF. The CDR3 DNA reads TGTGCCAGCAGTGAAGGAGAGGGAGGGCCGTCCGGGGAGCTGTTTTTT. J is TRBJ2-2 and V is TRBV6-1, with TRBD2 identical over 7 bases. Germline V gene lookup returns CDR1 MNHNS and CDR2 SASEGT. The trim removed 1 base at V and 6 bases at J, leaving 8 bases unmatched. This CDR3 is built from 16 residues.

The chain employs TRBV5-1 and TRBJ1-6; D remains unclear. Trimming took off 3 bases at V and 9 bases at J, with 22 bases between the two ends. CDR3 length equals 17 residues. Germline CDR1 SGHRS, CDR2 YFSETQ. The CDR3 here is CASSSGWVRLKISPLHF. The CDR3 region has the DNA TGCGCCAGCAGCTCGGGGTGGGTCAGGCTGAAAATTTCACCCCTCCACTTT.

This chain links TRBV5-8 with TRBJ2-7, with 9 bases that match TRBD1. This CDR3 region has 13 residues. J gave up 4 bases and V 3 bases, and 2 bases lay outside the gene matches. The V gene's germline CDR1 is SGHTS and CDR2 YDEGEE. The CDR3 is CASSSTGGYEQYF. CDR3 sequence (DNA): TGTGCCAGCAGCTCGACAGGGGGGTACGAGCAGTACTTC.

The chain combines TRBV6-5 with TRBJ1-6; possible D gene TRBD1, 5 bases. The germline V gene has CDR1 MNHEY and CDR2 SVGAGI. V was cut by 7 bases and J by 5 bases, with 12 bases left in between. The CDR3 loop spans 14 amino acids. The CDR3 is CASNRQKNNSPLHF. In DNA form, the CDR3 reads TGTGCCAGCAACCGACAGAAAAATAATTCACCCCTCCACTTT.

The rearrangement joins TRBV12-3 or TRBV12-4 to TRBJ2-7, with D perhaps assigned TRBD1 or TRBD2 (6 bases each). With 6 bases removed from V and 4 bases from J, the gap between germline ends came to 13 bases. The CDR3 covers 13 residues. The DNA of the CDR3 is TGTGCCAGCAGCCTGGAGGGGGAATACGAGCAGTACTTC. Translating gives CASSLEGEYEQYF.

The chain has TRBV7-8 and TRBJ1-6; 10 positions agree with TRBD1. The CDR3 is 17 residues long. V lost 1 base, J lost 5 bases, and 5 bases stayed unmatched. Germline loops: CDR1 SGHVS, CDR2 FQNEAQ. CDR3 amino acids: CASSLGTGGGNNSPLHF. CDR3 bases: TGTGCCAGCAGCTTAGGGACAGGGGGAGGTAATAATTCACCCCTCCACTTT.

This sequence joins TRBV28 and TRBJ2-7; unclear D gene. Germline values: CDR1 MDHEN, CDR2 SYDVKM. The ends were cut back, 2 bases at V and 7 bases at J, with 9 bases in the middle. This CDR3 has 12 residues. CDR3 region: CASSLGRAEQYF. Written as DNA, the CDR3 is TGTGCCAGCAGTTTAGGCAGAGCGGAGCAGTACTTC.

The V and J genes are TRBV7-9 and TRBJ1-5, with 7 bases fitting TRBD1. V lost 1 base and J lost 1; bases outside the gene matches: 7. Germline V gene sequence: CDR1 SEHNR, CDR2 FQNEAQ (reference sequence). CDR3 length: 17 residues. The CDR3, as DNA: TGTGCCAGCAGCTTAGATAGACAGGGTTGGAGCAATCAGCCCCAGCATTTT. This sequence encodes CASSLDRQGWSNQPQHF.

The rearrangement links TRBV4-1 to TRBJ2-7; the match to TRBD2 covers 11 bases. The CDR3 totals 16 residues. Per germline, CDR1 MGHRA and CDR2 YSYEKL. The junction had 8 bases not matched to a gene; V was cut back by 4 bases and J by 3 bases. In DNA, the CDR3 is TGCGCCAGCAGCCCCTTTACTAGCGGGAGCGTCTACGAGCAGTACTTC. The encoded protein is CASSPFTSGSVYEQYF.

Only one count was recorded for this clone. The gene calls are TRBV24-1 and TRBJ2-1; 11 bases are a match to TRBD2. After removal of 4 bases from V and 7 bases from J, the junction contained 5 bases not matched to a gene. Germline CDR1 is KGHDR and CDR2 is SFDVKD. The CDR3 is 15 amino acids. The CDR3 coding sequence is TGTGCCACCAGTGACCTTAGCGGGGGGGCTAATGAGCAGTTCTTC. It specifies CATSDLSGGANEQFF.

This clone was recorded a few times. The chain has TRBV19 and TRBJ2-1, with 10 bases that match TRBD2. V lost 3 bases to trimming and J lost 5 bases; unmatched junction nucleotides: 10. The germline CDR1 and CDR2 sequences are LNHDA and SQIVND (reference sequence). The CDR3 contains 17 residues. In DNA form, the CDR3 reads TGTGCCAGTAGTATCTACCCTCTAGCGGGGGCAAACAATGAGCAGTTCTTC. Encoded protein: CASSIYPLAGANNEQFF.

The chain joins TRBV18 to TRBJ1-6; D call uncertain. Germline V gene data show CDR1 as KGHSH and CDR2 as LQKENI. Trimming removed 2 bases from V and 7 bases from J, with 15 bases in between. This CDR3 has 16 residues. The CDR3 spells CASSPITMAENSPLHF. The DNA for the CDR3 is TGTGCCAGCTCACCAATTACAATGGCAGAAAATTCACCCCTCCACTTT.

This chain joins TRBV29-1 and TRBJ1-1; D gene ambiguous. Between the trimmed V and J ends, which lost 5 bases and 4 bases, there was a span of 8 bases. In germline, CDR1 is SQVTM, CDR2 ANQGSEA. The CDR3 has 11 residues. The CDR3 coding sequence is TGCAGCGTTAAAGGGTTCACTGAAGCTTTCTTT. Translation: CSVKGFTEAFF.

This chain's CDR3 is CASSLAQETQYF. Here the CDR3 DNA reads TGTGCCAGCAGCTTAGCACAAGAGACCCAGTACTTC. The V and J genes are TRBV7-8 and TRBJ2-5; D ambiguous. Germline CDR1 reads SGHVS; CDR2 reads FQNEAQ. This CDR3 contains 12 residues. The V gene lost 0 bases and the J gene lost 2 bases, with 1 base spanning the gap.

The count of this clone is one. Here the CDR3 reads CASSQVFMSAGANVLTF. CDR3 coding DNA: TGCGCCAGCAGCCAAGTATTTATGAGTGCGGGGGCCAACGTCCTGACTTTC. The chain uses TRBV4-3 and TRBJ2-6; unclear D gene. This CDR3 has 17 residues. Trimming left V 1 base short and J 4 bases short, with 14 bases between. Germline assignment: CDR1 LGHNA and CDR2 YSLEER.

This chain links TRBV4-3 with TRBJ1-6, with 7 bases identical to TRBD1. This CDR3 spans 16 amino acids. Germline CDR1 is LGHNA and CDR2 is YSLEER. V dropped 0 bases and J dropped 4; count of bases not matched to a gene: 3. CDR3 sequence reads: CASSQDAGGYNSPLHF. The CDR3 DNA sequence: TGCGCCAGCAGCCAAGATGCAGGGGGGTATAATTCACCCCTCCACTTT.

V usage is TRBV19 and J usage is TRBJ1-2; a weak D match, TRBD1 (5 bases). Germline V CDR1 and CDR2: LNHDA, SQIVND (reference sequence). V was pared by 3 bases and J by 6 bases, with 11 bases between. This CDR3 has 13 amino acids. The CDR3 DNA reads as TGTGCCAGTAGTATGGGGGACGTAAATGGCTACACCTTC. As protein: CASSMGDVNGYTF.

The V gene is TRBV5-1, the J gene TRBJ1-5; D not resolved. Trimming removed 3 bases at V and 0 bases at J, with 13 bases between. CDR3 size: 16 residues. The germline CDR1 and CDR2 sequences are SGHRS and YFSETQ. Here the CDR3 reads CASSYGPAYSNQPQHF. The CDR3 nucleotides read TGCGCCAGCAGCTACGGACCGGCCTATAGCAATCAGCCCCAGCATTTT.

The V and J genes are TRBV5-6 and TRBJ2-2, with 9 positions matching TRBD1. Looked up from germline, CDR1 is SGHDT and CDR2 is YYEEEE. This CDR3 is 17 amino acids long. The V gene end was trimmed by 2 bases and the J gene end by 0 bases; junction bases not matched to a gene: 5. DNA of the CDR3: TGTGCCAGCAGCTTTAGGGGGACAGGGACGAACACCGGGGAGCTGTTTTTT. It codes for CASSFRGTGTNTGELFF.

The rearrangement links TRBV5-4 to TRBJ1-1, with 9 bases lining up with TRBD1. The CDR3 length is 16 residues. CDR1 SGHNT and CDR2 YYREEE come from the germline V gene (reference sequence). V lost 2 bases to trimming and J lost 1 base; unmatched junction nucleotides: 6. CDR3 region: CASSFADRGTNTEAFF. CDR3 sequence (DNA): TGTGCCAGCAGCTTTGCAGACAGGGGGACGAACACTGAAGCTTTCTTT.

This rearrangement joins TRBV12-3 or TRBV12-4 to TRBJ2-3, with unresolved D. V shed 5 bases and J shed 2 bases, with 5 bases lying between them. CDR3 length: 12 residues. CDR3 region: CASSPYTDTQYF. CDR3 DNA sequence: TGTGCCAGCAGTCCCTACACAGATACGCAGTATTTT.

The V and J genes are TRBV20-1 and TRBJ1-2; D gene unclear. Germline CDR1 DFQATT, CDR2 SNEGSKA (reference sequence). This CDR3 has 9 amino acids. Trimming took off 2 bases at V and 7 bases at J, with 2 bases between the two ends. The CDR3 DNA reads TGCAGTGCTAGACCTGGCTACACCTTC. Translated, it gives CSARPGYTF.